Below are 3 T cell receptor beta chains sequenced from a single sample in a study of control samples from healthy donors and cancer patients. TCRdb's copy holds only in-frame clones and misses some; the assay was immunoSEQ multiplex PCR. The data contain about 150,000 clones, 90% to 95% of them singletons. The sequenced sample consisted of blood. These receptors all come from a middle-aged woman in good health.

The chain uses TRBV9 and TRBJ2-2, with D perhaps TRBD1 (6 bases). The ends were cut back, 6 bases at V and 2 bases at J, with 17 bases in the middle. CDR1 SGDLS and CDR2 YYNGEE come from the germline V gene. The CDR3 consists of 16 residues. The CDR3 DNA sequence: TGTGCCAGCACCCCTAGAGCAGGGGCAAACACCGGGGAGCTGTTTTTT. Translation: CASTPRAGANTGELFF.

CDR3 DNA sequence: TGTGCCAGCAGCTCAACACCCCGAGTCGGCTCTGGAAACACCATATATTTT. Amino acid sequence: CASSSTPRVGSGNTIYF. The chain employs TRBV11-3 and TRBJ1-3; D is ambiguous. V was pared by 4 bases and J by 0 bases, with 16 bases between. Germline assignment: CDR1 SGHNT and CDR2 YENEEA. The CDR3 length is 17 residues.

This chain joins TRBV7-9 and TRBJ2-7; 7 nucleotides match TRBD1. Germline CDR1 SEHNR, CDR2 FQNEAQ (reference sequence). There are 15 residues in the CDR3. Trimming at V came to 2 bases and at J to 2 bases, leaving 6 bases not matched to a gene. The CDR3 loop is CASSLSRDSTYEQYF. CDR3 nucleotides: TGTGCCAGCAGCTTATCCCGGGACAGCACCTACGAGCAGTACTTC.